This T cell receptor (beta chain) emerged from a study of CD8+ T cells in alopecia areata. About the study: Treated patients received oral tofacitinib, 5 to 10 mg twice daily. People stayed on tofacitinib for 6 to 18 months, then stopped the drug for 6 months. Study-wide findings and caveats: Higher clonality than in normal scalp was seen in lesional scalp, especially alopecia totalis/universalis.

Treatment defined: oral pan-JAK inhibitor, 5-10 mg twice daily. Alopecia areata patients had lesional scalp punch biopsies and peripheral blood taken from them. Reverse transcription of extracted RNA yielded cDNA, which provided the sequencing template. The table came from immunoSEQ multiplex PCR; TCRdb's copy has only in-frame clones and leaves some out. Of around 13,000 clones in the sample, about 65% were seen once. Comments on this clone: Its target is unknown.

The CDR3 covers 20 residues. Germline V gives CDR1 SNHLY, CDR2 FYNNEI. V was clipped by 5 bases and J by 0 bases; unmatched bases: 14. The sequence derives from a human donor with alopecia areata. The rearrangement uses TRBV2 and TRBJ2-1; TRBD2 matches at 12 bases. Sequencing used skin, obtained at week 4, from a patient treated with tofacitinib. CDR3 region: CASSFSLWTSGVSSYNEQFF. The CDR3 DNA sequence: TGTGCCAGCAGTTTTTCCCTATGGACTAGCGGGGTTAGCTCCTACAATGAGCAGTTCTTC.